What follows describes a single T cell receptor (beta chain). The data stem from a study of blood T cells in healthy people across ages. Germline V gene data show CDR1 as SEHNR and CDR2 as FQNEAQ (reference sequence). The CDR3 spans 15 residues. Combining a sample-barcoded 5' primer with a J-beta primer mix, a second PCR ran for about 6 to 12 cycles. Researchers report that a template-switch adaptor with 12 random nucleotides tagged each cDNA molecule. TCRdb re-derived calls from the 5' RACE reads in MiXCR, one entry per CDR3 protein. This sample has roughly 730,000 distinct CDR3 sequences; 56% occur once, and the top ten carry around 24%.

The clonotype was recovered from a man aged 35-49 years in good health. This chain links TRBV7-9 with TRBJ2-5; a weak D match, TRBD2 (5 bases). The DNA end lines up better with TRBJ2-7; the J call may be wrong. The sequenced sample consisted of blood. CDR3 nucleotides: TGTGCCAGCAGTATCCACGGGGTTAATCCTAACGAGCAGTACTTC. Protein product: CASSIHGVNPNEQYF.